The 16 T cell receptor beta chains in this list originate from one sample, sequenced in a study of T cells after yellow fever vaccination. A single record per CDR3 protein comes from TCRdb applying MiXCR to the 5' RACE reads. The sample consists of 350,000 to 550,000 distinct CDR3 sequences, 15% to 20% of them appearing once. The sample was PBMCs, taken before the yellow fever booster vaccination. The receptors were gathered from a man aged 18 to 35 who received the YFV17D yellow fever vaccine.

This clonotype was detected a few times. This chain links TRBV10-3 with TRBJ1-4; the D is unclear. The CDR3 runs 15 residues. V lost 0 bases, J lost 1 base, and 6 bases lay in between. Germline V gene data show CDR1 as ENHRY and CDR2 as SYGVKD. In DNA form, the CDR3 reads TGTGCCATCAGTGAGTCCGCGCGAACTAATGAAAAACTGTTTTTT. Amino acids: CAISESARTNEKLFF.

This clonotype was found a few times. J is TRBJ1-2 and V is TRBV7-9; the D is unclear. The CDR3 has 15 amino acids. V was trimmed by 1 base and J by 0 bases, leaving 9 bases between them. Germline V lookup: CDR1 SEHNR, CDR2 FQNEAQ (reference sequence). The CDR3 DNA reads as TGTGCCAGCAGCTTAGGTCGGTTCTCTAACTATGGCTACACCTTC. The encoded protein is CASSLGRFSNYGYTF.

The chain employs TRBV27 and TRBJ2-1; D may correspond to TRBD1 or TRBD2 (5 bases each). Trimming removed 6 bases at V and 8 bases at J, with 20 bases between. Germline loops: CDR1 MNHEY, CDR2 SMNVEV (reference sequence). There are 15 residues in the CDR3. CDR3: CASSPWRTRGDEQFF. In nucleotides, the CDR3 is TGTGCCAGCAGCCCATGGCGGACCCGAGGGGATGAGCAGTTCTTC.

The chain recombines TRBV20-1 with TRBJ1-4; TRBD1 matches 7 bases. With 3 bases clipped from V and 8 bases from J, the junction kept 15 bases outside the gene matches. The CDR3 extends over 16 amino acids. The germline V gene has CDR1 DFQATT and CDR2 SNEGSKA (reference sequence). The CDR3 region has the DNA TGCAGTGCTAGCGGCCCCGGGACAGTGGCGGACGAAAAACTGTTTTTT. As protein: CSASGPGTVADEKLFF.

The CDR3 DNA follows: TGCGCCAGCAGCCAAGCTTATGGCTACACCTTC. Amino acids: CASSQAYGYTF. This rearrangement joins TRBV4-1 to TRBJ1-2; D call uncertain. Trimming took off 1 base at V and 5 bases at J, with 2 bases between the two ends. The CDR3 is 11 residues long. Germline V lookup: CDR1 MGHRA, CDR2 YSYEKL.

This clonotype was seen more than once but under ten times. The gene calls are TRBV5-1 and TRBJ2-7; no reliable D call. Germline V gene lookup returns CDR1 SGHRS and CDR2 YFSETQ. The CDR3 is made up of 15 amino acids. The V end lost 0 bases, the J end lost 3 bases, and 13 bases lay between the germline ends. CDR3 loop: CASSLGPEPLYEQYF. In DNA, the CDR3 is TGCGCCAGCAGCTTGGGACCCGAACCCCTCTACGAGCAGTACTTC.

This clonotype showed up just a few times. The V and J genes are TRBV7-9 and TRBJ2-7; possibly TRBD2 for D (6 bases). The CDR3 extends over 12 amino acids. CDR1 is SEHNR, CDR2 FQNEAQ, per germline (reference sequence). The V end was cut by 5 bases, the J end by 5 bases, with 10 bases between. Here the CDR3 DNA reads TGTGCCAGCAGCCCGGAGGGTAACGAGCAGTACTTC. Translation gives CASSPEGNEQYF.

This clonotype was counted a few times. The V call is TRBV7-9, the J call TRBJ2-1, with 13 bases identical to TRBD2. V lost 5 bases to trimming and J lost 10 bases; unmatched junction nucleotides: 11. The CDR3 extends over 16 amino acids. Germline V lookup: CDR1 SEHNR, CDR2 FQNEAQ (reference sequence). The CDR3, as DNA: TGTGCCAGCAGCCCCGTGACTAGCGGGGGGAGTCGCGAGCAGTTCTTC. Encoded protein: CASSPVTSGGSREQFF.

V and J are TRBV7-2 and TRBJ2-7; possible D gene TRBD2, 5 bases. There are 13 residues in the CDR3. V dropped 4 bases and J dropped 5 bases, with 12 bases sitting between them. The germline V gene encodes CDR1 SGHTA and CDR2 FQGNSA. CDR3 protein: CASSSERYHEQYV. DNA of the CDR3: TGTGCCAGCAGCTCGGAGCGGTACCACGAGCAGTACGTC.

The chain carries TRBV3-1 and TRBJ2-2; possibly TRBD1 or TRBD2 for D (5 bases each). V dropped 0 bases and J dropped 4 bases, with 9 bases sitting between them. CDR3 length: 15 amino acids. Per germline, CDR1 LGHDT and CDR2 YNNKEL (reference sequence). CDR3 amino acids: CASSQDEGTTGELFF. DNA for the CDR3: TGTGCCAGCAGCCAAGATGAAGGGACCACCGGGGAGCTGTTTTTT.

Worth noting for this clonotype: A junction end diverges from the germline sequence, so it may reflect a read error. This rearrangement joins TRBV7-2 to TRBJ2-3; 7 bases are a match to TRBD2. The CDR3 has 15 amino acids. Germline V lookup: CDR1 SGHTA, CDR2 FQGNSA. The CDR3 DNA follows: TGTGCCAGCAGCTCCCTAGCGGCTAGCACAGATACGCATTATTTT. Amino acids: CASSSLAASTDTHYF.

This chain links TRBV6-5 with TRBJ2-1; 10 bases agree with TRBD2. The length of the CDR3 is 13 residues. V shed 7 bases, J shed 12 bases, and the junction held 9 bases outside the gene matches. The V gene's germline CDR1 is MNHEY and CDR2 SVGAGI. CDR3 residues: CASKGSGGSGQFF. The DNA of the CDR3 is TGTGCCAGCAAGGGTAGCGGGGGGTCCGGGCAGTTCTTC.

This clonotype was detected once. J is TRBJ2-2 and V is TRBV19; D not resolved. Germline lookup yields CDR1 LNHDA and CDR2 SQIVND (reference sequence). The CDR3 is 15 amino acids. Trimming left V 3 bases short and J 0 bases short, with 8 bases between. The CDR3 sequence: CASSIQHTNTGELFF. In DNA form, the CDR3 reads TGTGCCAGTAGTATCCAACATACGAACACCGGGGAGCTGTTTTTT.

The chain joins TRBV10-2 to TRBJ2-3; D perhaps matches TRBD1 (6 bases). The ends were cut back, 8 bases at V and 1 base at J, with 10 bases in the middle. This CDR3 region has 13 residues. Germline CDR1 and CDR2: WSHSY and SAAADI. Here the CDR3 reads CASRDTRTDTQYF. CDR3 sequence (DNA): TGCGCCAGCCGGGACACCCGCACAGATACGCAGTATTTT.

The V and J genes are TRBV4-3 and TRBJ1-6; a weak D match, TRBD1 (5 bases). Germline assignment: CDR1 LGHNA and CDR2 YSLEER. V gave up 6 bases and J gave up 0 bases, with 12 bases separating them. The length of the CDR3 is 16 residues. CDR3: CASRTRDRSYNSPLHF. The CDR3 DNA is TGCGCCAGCAGAACCAGGGATCGCTCCTATAATTCACCCCTCCACTTT.

The genes are TRBV14 and TRBJ1-6; TRBD1 is a possible D gene (6 bases). V was shortened by 1 base and J by 7 bases, with 11 bases between the two germline ends. Germline-derived CDR1 and CDR2 are SGHDN and FVKESK. The CDR3 runs 15 residues. The CDR3 nucleotides read TGTGCCAGCAGCCAAGCCTACAGGGACAATTCACCCCTCCACTTT. Residues: CASSQAYRDNSPLHF.